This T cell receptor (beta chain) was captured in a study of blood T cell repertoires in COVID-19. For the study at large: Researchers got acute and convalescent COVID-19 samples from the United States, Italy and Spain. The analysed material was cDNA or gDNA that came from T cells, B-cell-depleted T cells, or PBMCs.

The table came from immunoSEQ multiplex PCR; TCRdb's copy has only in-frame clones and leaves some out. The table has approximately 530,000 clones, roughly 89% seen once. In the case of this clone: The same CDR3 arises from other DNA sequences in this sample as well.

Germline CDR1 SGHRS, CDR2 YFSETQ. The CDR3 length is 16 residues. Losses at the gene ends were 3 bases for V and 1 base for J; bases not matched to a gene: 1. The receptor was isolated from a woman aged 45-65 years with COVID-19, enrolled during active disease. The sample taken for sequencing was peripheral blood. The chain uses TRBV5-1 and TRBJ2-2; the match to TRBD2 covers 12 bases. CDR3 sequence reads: CASSSGLAGNTGELFF. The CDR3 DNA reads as TGCGCCAGCAGCTCGGGACTAGCGGGGAACACCGGGGAGCTGTTTTTT.